The rows below give T cell receptor beta chains drawn from one sample of a study of blood T cell repertoires in COVID-19. Profiled with immunoSEQ multiplex PCR; TCRdb holds only in-frame clones, not every one. The profile covers tens of thousands of clones, with about 92% appearing a single time and 2.5% to 3.5% taken by the ten largest. Input material: peripheral blood. The origin of the receptors is a human donor in a cohort sampled during active COVID-19. Both conserved end residues are part of each CDR3. The order of the fields is clone size, CDR3 length, D gene, V gene, J gene, CDR3 protein, CDR3 DNA. The D gene is left open where the match is weak. Some rows have no size entry. The others give once, few or many, or a class for an expanded clone.

clone size: .
CDR3 length: 15
D gene: TRBD2
V gene: TRBV19
J gene: TRBJ2-7
CDR3 protein: CASSIGSGRAYEQYF
CDR3 DNA: TGTGCCAGTAGTATAGGGAGCGGGAGGGCCTACGAGCAGTACTTC

clone size: .
CDR3 length: 18
D gene: TRBD2
V gene: TRBV7-9
J gene: TRBJ2-7
CDR3 protein: CASSPNRRLAASSYEQYF
CDR3 DNA: TGTGCCAGCAGCCCGAACCGCCGACTAGCGGCAAGCTCCTACGAGCAGTACTTC

clone size: .
CDR3 length: 14
D gene: .
V gene: TRBV5-6
J gene: TRBJ2-6
CDR3 protein: CASSGAAGANVLTF
CDR3 DNA: TGTGCCAGCAGCGGAGCAGCCGGGGCCAACGTCCTGACTTTC

clone size: .
CDR3 length: 17
D gene: TRBD1
V gene: TRBV27
J gene: TRBJ1-3
CDR3 protein: CASTQAPPYRGLNTIYF
CDR3 DNA: TGTGCCAGCACCCAAGCTCCTCCTTACAGGGGGCTAAACACCATATATTTT

clone size: .
CDR3 length: 12
D gene: .
V gene: TRBV19
J gene: TRBJ2-7
CDR3 protein: CASSRGAYEQYF
CDR3 DNA: TGTGCCAGTAGTCGAGGCGCCTACGAGCAGTACTTC

clone size: once
CDR3 length: 11
D gene: .
V gene: TRBV20-1
J gene: TRBJ2-3
CDR3 protein: CSARQGDTQYF
CDR3 DNA: TGCAGTGCTAGGCAGGGTGATACGCAGTATTTT

clone size: .
CDR3 length: 14
D gene: .
V gene: TRBV14
J gene: TRBJ1-3
CDR3 protein: CASSRGVSGNTIYF
CDR3 DNA: TGTGCCAGCAGCCGGGGGGTCTCTGGAAACACCATATATTTT

clone size: .
CDR3 length: 16
D gene: TRBD1
V gene: TRBV5-1
J gene: TRBJ1-1
CDR3 protein: CASSLAVGQGGTEAFF
CDR3 DNA: TGCGCCAGCAGCTTGGCCGTGGGCCAGGGGGGCACTGAAGCTTTCTTT

clone size: .
CDR3 length: 16
D gene: TRBD2
V gene: TRBV4-2
J gene: TRBJ2-3
CDR3 protein: CASSPLGGRGTDTQYF
CDR3 DNA: TGTGCCAGCAGCCCCTTGGGCGGGAGGGGAACAGATACGCAGTATTTT

clone size: .
CDR3 length: 16
D gene: TRBD1
V gene: TRBV5-6
J gene: TRBJ2-7
CDR3 protein: CASSSLRDRGGLWQYF
CDR3 DNA: TGTGCCAGCAGCTCCCTCCGGGACAGGGGAGGGTTGTGGCAGTACTTC

clone size: few
CDR3 length: 14
D gene: .
V gene: TRBV6-5
J gene: TRBJ1-5
CDR3 protein: CASSRGAKGQPQHF
CDR3 DNA: TGTGCCAGCAGTCGCGGGGCGAAGGGGCAGCCCCAGCATTTT

clone size: .
CDR3 length: 11
D gene: .
V gene: TRBV12-5
J gene: TRBJ2-7
CDR3 protein: CASGSSDEQYF
CDR3 DNA: TGTGCTAGTGGCTCCAGCGACGAGCAGTACTTC

clone size: once
CDR3 length: 15
D gene: .
V gene: TRBV4-1
J gene: TRBJ2-5
CDR3 protein: CASSQESQRQETQYF
CDR3 DNA: TGCGCCAGCAGCCAAGAGAGCCAGCGGCAAGAGACCCAGTACTTC

clone size: .
CDR3 length: 13
D gene: .
V gene: TRBV12-3/TRBV12-4
J gene: TRBJ2-3
CDR3 protein: CASSARDRDTQYF
CDR3 DNA: TGTGCCAGCAGTGCACGTGACAGAGATACGCAGTATTTT

clone size: .
CDR3 length: 14
D gene: .
V gene: TRBV7-9
J gene: TRBJ2-5
CDR3 protein: CASSLGTVEETQYF
CDR3 DNA: TGTGCCAGCAGTTTAGGAACAGTAGAAGAGACCCAGTACTTC

clone size: .
CDR3 length: 16
D gene: TRBD1
V gene: TRBV18
J gene: TRBJ1-1
CDR3 protein: CASSPPNGQAGLAFFF
CDR3 DNA: TGTGCCAGCTCACCACCGAATGGACAGGCGGGATTGGCCTTTTTCTTT

clone size: .
CDR3 length: 13
D gene: .
V gene: TRBV9
J gene: TRBJ2-2
CDR3 protein: CASSPHGGGELFF
CDR3 DNA: TGTGCCAGCAGCCCCCACGGAGGCGGGGAGCTGTTTTTT

clone size: .
CDR3 length: 16
D gene: .
V gene: TRBV5-4
J gene: TRBJ2-7
CDR3 protein: CASSLSGAAFSGEQYF
CDR3 DNA: TGTGCCAGCAGCTTGTCAGGGGCAGCCTTTTCTGGAGAGCAGTACTTC

clone size: .
CDR3 length: 15
D gene: TRBD1
V gene: TRBV5-1
J gene: TRBJ2-5
CDR3 protein: CASSLPRGMGETQYF
CDR3 DNA: TGCGCCAGCAGCTTGCCCAGGGGGATGGGGGAGACCCAGTACTTC

clone size: .
CDR3 length: 13
D gene: .
V gene: TRBV28
J gene: TRBJ2-1
CDR3 protein: CATEESSDNEQFF
CDR3 DNA: TGTGCCACCGAGGAATCGTCCGACAATGAGCAGTTCTTC

clone size: .
CDR3 length: 14
D gene: .
V gene: TRBV7-8
J gene: TRBJ1-2
CDR3 protein: CASSSLAQGYGYTF
CDR3 DNA: TGTGCCAGCAGCTCTTTAGCTCAGGGCTATGGCTACACCTTC

clone size: .
CDR3 length: 14
D gene: .
V gene: TRBV27
J gene: TRBJ2-5
CDR3 protein: CASSSAGQQETQYF
CDR3 DNA: TGTGCCAGCAGTTCAGCGGGCCAACAAGAGACCCAGTACTTC

clone size: once
CDR3 length: 15
D gene: TRBD2
V gene: TRBV25-1
J gene: TRBJ2-2
CDR3 protein: CASKASGANTGELFF
CDR3 DNA: TGTGCCAGCAAGGCTAGCGGGGCGAACACCGGGGAGCTGTTTTTT

clone size: .
CDR3 length: 19
D gene: TRBD1
V gene: TRBV19
J gene: TRBJ2-6
CDR3 protein: CASSIGLRQGTSGANVLTF
CDR3 DNA: TGTGCCAGTAGTATAGGTTTGAGACAGGGGACTTCTGGGGCCAACGTCCTGACTTTC